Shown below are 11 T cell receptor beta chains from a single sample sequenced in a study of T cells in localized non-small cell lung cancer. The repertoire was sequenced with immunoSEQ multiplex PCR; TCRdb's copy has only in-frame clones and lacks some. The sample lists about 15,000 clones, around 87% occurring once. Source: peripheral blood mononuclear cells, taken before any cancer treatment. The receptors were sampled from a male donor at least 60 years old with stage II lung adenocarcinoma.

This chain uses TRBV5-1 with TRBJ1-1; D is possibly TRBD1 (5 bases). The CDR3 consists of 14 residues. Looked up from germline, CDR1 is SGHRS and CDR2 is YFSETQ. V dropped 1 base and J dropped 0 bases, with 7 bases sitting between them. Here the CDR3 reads CASSLPGVNTEAFF. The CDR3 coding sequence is TGCGCCAGCAGCTTGCCGGGGGTGAACACTGAAGCTTTCTTT. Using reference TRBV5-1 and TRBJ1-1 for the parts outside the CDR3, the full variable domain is KAGVTQTPRYLIKTRGQQVTLSCSPISGHRSVSWYQQTPGQGLQFLFEYFSETQRNKGNFPGRFSGRQFSNSRSEMNVSTLELGDSALYLCASSLPGVNTEAFFGQGTRLTVV.

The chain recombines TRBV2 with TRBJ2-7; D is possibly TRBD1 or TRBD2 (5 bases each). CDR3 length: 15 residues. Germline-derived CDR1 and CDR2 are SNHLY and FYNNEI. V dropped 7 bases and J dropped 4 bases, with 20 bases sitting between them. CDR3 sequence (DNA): TGTGCCAGCATGCAAAATCCGGGACGGCAATACGAGCAGTACTTC. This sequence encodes CASMQNPGRQYEQYF.

The CDR3 DNA reads as TGTGCCAGCAGCCCCCTGGGAGCCAACACCGGGGAGCTGTTTTTT. It yields the protein CASSPLGANTGELFF. The chain uses TRBV9 and TRBJ2-2, with a weak D call TRBD2 (5 bases). Germline-derived CDR1 and CDR2 are SGDLS and YYNGEE. This CDR3 is 15 amino acids long. V lost 4 bases, J lost 2 bases, and 12 bases lay in between.

DNA for the CDR3: TGTGCCAGCTCACCACGTCCGAATACGGGGAGTTCCGGGGAGCTGTTTTTT. It yields the protein CASSPRPNTGSSGELFF. The rearrangement uses TRBV18 and TRBJ2-2, with D maybe TRBD2 (5 bases). CDR1 is KGHSH and CDR2 is LQKENI in the germline V gene. Trimming cost V 1 base and J 6 bases, with 18 bases left between them. The CDR3 loop spans 17 amino acids.

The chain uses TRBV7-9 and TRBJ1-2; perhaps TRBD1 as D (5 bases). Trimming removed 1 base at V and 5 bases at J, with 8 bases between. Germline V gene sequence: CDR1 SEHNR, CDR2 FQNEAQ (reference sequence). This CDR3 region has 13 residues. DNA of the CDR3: TGTGCCAGCAGCTTAGGCAGGGCGTATGGCTACACCTTC. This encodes CASSLGRAYGYTF.

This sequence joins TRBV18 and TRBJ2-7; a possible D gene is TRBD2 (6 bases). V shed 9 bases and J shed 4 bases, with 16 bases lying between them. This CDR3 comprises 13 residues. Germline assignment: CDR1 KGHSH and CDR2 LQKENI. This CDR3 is CASSRDSLYEQYF. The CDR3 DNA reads TGTGCCAGTTCCCGGGACTCTCTATACGAGCAGTACTTC.

Here the CDR3 reads CASSLQGIGGYTF. In nucleotides, the CDR3 is TGTGCCAGCAGCTTGCAGGGAATAGGTGGCTACACCTTC. The rearrangement links TRBV5-8 to TRBJ1-2; the D gene is possibly TRBD1 (5 bases). Trimming left V 1 base short and J 7 bases short, with 11 bases between. Germline V lookup: CDR1 SGHTS, CDR2 YDEGEE. This CDR3 has 13 amino acids.

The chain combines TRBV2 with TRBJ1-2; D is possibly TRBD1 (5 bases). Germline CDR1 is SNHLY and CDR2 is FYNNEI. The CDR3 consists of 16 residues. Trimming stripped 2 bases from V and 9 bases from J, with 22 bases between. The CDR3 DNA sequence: TGTGCCAGCAGTGAAATCAGGGAGAACCCTCCGGGGAGCTACACCTTC. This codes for CASSEIRENPPGSYTF.

CDR3 DNA sequence: TGTGCCAGCAGCCTCGTTAGAACGAGCAATCAGCCCCAGCATTTT. Amino acids: CASSLVRTSNQPQHF. The chain couples TRBV28 to TRBJ1-5; the D is unclear. Trimming removed 6 bases from V and 1 base from J, with 13 bases in between. The CDR3 runs to 15 residues. Germline CDR1 MDHEN, CDR2 SYDVKM.

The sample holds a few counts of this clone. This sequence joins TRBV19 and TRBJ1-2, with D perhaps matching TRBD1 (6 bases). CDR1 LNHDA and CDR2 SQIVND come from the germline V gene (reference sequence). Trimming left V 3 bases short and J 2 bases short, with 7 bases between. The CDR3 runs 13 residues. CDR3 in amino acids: CASSMGGNYGYTF. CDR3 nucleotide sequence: TGTGCCAGTAGTATGGGGGGCAACTATGGCTACACCTTC.

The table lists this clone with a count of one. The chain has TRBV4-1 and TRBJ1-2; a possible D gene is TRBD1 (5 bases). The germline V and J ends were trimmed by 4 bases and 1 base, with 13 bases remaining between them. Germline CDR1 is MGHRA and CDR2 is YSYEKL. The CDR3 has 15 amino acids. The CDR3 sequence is CASSPTGPVNYGYTF. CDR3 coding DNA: TGCGCCAGCAGCCCGACGGGACCCGTTAACTATGGCTACACCTTC.